This entry lists 16 T cell receptor beta chains sequenced from one sample in a study of circulating CD8 cells and anti-PD-1 response in melanoma. Each library started from 15 ng of total RNA using the QIAseq Immune Repertoire TCR panel. TCRdb processed the reads anew with MiXCR; each CDR3 protein has one entry. The table lists about 260 distinct CDR3 sequences, roughly 10% of them singletons. From live CD3+CD8+TCRalphabeta+ cells, four PD-1 and/or TIGIT subsets were sorted. The source was CD8+ T cells from PBMCs, collected at baseline or after one month of anti-PD-1 therapy (not recorded which). These receptors were collected from a human donor with melanoma.

This clonotype is large within its sample. This chain connects TRBV5-4 to TRBJ2-2; D might be TRBD2 (5 bases). This CDR3 spans 15 amino acids. Germline values: CDR1 SGHNT, CDR2 YYREEE (reference sequence). Trimming removed 2 bases at V and 6 bases at J, with 14 bases between. The CDR3 loop reads CASSFLPTRAGELFF. CDR3 in DNA: TGTGCCAGCAGCTTCTTACCCACTAGGGCCGGGGAGCTGTTTTTT.

By sample share, this clonotype is large. V gene TRBV25-1 combines with J gene TRBJ2-2; no reliable D call. Germline V gene data show CDR1 as MGHDK and CDR2 as SYGVNS. The ends were cut back, 1 base at V and 1 base at J, with 7 bases in the middle. This CDR3 contains 15 residues. CDR3 residues: CASSEFWENTGELFF. CDR3 coding DNA: TGTGCCAGCAGTGAATTCTGGGAGAACACCGGGGAGCTGTTTTTT.

In its sample, this clonotype ranks as large. The chain is built from TRBV2 and TRBJ1-5; TRBD1 is a possible D gene (5 bases). Germline V gene lookup returns CDR1 SNHLY and CDR2 FYNNEI. The CDR3 covers 15 residues. V dropped 6 bases and J dropped 0 bases, with 12 bases sitting between them. CDR3 bases: TGTGCCAGCAGGCTGGAGGGGATTAGCAATCAGCCCCAGCATTTT. Translating gives CASRLEGISNQPQHF. Filled out from reference TRBV2 and TRBJ1-5, the complete variable domain reads EPEVTQTPSHQVTQMGQEVILRCVPISNHLYFYWYRQILGQKVEFLVSFYNNEISEKSEIFDDQFSVERPDGSNFTLKIRSTKLEDSAMYFCASRLEGISNQPQHFGDGTRLSIL.

By its share, this clonotype is hyperexpanded. CDR3 sequence (DNA): TGTGCCAGCAGTTTTAGCAGGGTGTCCTACAATGAGCAGTTCTTC. This translates into CASSFSRVSYNEQFF. V is TRBV27 and J is TRBJ2-1; D perhaps matches TRBD1 (5 bases). Germline V lookup: CDR1 MNHEY, CDR2 SMNVEV (reference sequence). This CDR3 is 15 amino acids long. V lost 3 bases and J 1 base, leaving 10 bases between the germline ends.

By sample share, this clonotype is large. This chain links TRBV7-2 with TRBJ2-1, with D hard to call. Germline V gene sequence: CDR1 SGHTA, CDR2 FQGNSA. V lost 1 base and J lost 6, with 13 bases in between. CDR3 size: 15 residues. As DNA, the CDR3 is TGTGCCAGCAGCTTAGGCGCTAGTAGGCTCAATGAGCAGTTCTTC. Residues: CASSLGASRLNEQFF.

This clonotype was detected a few times. The CDR3 ends on some other residue instead of the conserved phenylalanine or tryptophan, so this is likely a read error. The CDR3 loop reads CASSAGLATGYEQYS. CDR3 nucleotides: TGTGCCAGCAGCGCCGGACTAGCAACGGGCTACGAGCAGTACTCC. The chain combines TRBV9 with TRBJ2-7, with 8 nucleotides matching TRBD2. The trim removed 3 bases at V and 3 bases at J, leaving 8 bases unmatched. This CDR3 spans 15 amino acids. Germline CDR1 is SGDLS and CDR2 is YYNGEE.

By share, this clonotype ranks as hyperexpanded. The rearrangement links TRBV29-1 to TRBJ2-7, with unresolved D. The germline V and J ends were trimmed by 1 base and 5 bases, with 18 bases remaining between them. The CDR3 is 15 residues long. Germline V CDR1 and CDR2: SQVTM, ANQGSEA. The DNA for the CDR3 is TGCAGCGTTGAAGTCTTCAGGTCGCCGGTGGACGAGCAGTACTTC. Amino acid sequence: CSVEVFRSPVDEQYF.

This clonotype is judged large. The CDR3 sequence is CASSPRVGTTNEKLFF. CDR3 bases: TGTGCCAGCTCACCGCGAGTCGGAACAACTAATGAAAAACTGTTTTTT. The gene calls are TRBV18 and TRBJ1-4; D not resolved. The V gene's germline CDR1 is KGHSH and CDR2 LQKENI. The CDR3 runs 16 residues. V was pared by 3 bases and J by 0 bases, with 11 bases between.

By share, this clonotype counts as large. The chain combines TRBV25-1 with TRBJ2-3; D possibly matches TRBD1 or TRBD2 (6 bases each). V was clipped by 6 bases and J by 5 bases, with 21 bases between them. Germline lookup yields CDR1 MGHDK and CDR2 SYGVNS. This CDR3 has 16 amino acids. The CDR3 is CASSPPSSEGQDTQYF. CDR3 nucleotides: TGTGCCAGCAGCCCTCCCTCTAGCGAGGGACAAGATACGCAGTATTTT. The full variable domain, its missing parts supplied by reference TRBV25-1 and TRBJ2-3, is EADIYQTPRYLVIGTGKKITLECSQTMGHDKMYWYQQDPGMELHLIHYSYGVNSTEKGDLSSESTVSRIRTEHFPLTLESARPSHTSQYLCASSPPSSEGQDTQYFGPGTRLTVL.

This clonotype is medium-sized by share. V usage is TRBV28 and J usage is TRBJ2-1; a possible D gene is TRBD1 (5 bases). Germline loops: CDR1 MDHEN, CDR2 SYDVKM. Trimming took off 7 bases at V and 1 base at J, with 20 bases between the two ends. CDR3 length: 17 amino acids. The CDR3 is CASNHPAGYLSYNEQFF. CDR3 bases: TGTGCCAGCAACCACCCGGCAGGGTATTTGTCCTACAATGAGCAGTTCTTC.

This clonotype is classed as large. The rearrangement links TRBV21-1 to TRBJ2-1; the D segment call TRBD1 is taken from the table without a DNA check. TRBV21-1 corresponds to a pseudogene. CDR3 length equals 15 residues. In nucleotides, the CDR3 is TGTGCCAGCAGCAATAAACAGGGGGCGCGTGATGAGCAGTTCTTC. Its translation is CASSNKQGARDEQFF.

In this sample, this clonotype is medium-sized. The V gene is TRBV6-6, the J gene TRBJ2-2; 7 bases agree with TRBD1. J was trimmed by 2 bases and V by 4 bases; bases with no gene match: 4. Germline values: CDR1 MNHNY, CDR2 SVGAGI (reference sequence). This CDR3 is 15 amino acids long. The DNA of the CDR3 is TGTGCCAGCAGTTTCCGGGACAGAAACACCGGGGAGCTGTTTTTT. Its protein product is CASSFRDRNTGELFF.

In its sample, this clonotype ranks as medium-sized. A much larger clone lies a single base off, so this may be a read error. The CDR3 carries no conserved terminal phenylalanine or tryptophan, so it likely arises from a read error. The V and J genes are TRBV7-3 and TRBJ2-1, with 9 nucleotides matching TRBD2. Germline CDR1 reads SGHTA; CDR2 reads FQGTGA. The CDR3 sequence is 15 residues long. After removal of 5 bases from V and 9 bases from J, the junction contained 11 bases not matched to a gene. In nucleotides, the CDR3 is TGTGCCAGCAGCCTTAGACTAGCGGCGGCGGGTGAGCAGTTCCTC. It is translated as CASSLRLAAAGEQFL.

This clonotype is large by share. The chain carries TRBV5-5 and TRBJ2-3; D gene unclear. In germline, CDR1 is SGHKS, CDR2 YYEKEE (reference sequence). Trimming took 1 base from V and 2 from J, leaving 2 bases between them. This CDR3 region has 12 residues. CDR3 loop: CASSLPTDTQYF. In DNA form, the CDR3 reads TGTGCCAGCAGCTTGCCCACAGATACGCAGTATTTT.

This clonotype is large (0.1 to 1%) in the sample. The genes are TRBV29-1 and TRBJ2-2; D is undetermined. Between the trimmed V and J ends, which lost 7 bases and 7 bases, there was a span of 10 bases. Per the germline V gene, CDR1 is SQVTM and CDR2 is ANQGSEA. This CDR3 has 11 residues. CDR3 sequence (DNA): TGCAGCGCCATATTTGGCGGGGAGCTGTTTTTT. It codes for CSAIFGGELFF.

In its sample, this clonotype ranks as large. The rearrangement uses TRBV12-3 or TRBV12-4 and TRBJ2-1, with 10 bases lining up with TRBD2. The CDR3 extends over 15 amino acids. V lost 7 bases, J lost 4 bases, and 7 bases stayed unmatched. The CDR3 spells CASTSLAGVYNEQFF. The CDR3 DNA is TGTGCCAGCACCTCCCTAGCGGGAGTTTACAATGAGCAGTTCTTC.